This TCR beta chain was found in a study of blood T cell repertoires in COVID-19. On the study more broadly: From the United States, Italy and Spain came samples of acute and convalescent COVID-19. Sources were T cells, B-cell-depleted T cells, or PBMCs; the material itself was cDNA or gDNA.

CDR3 size: 12 residues. V lost 5 bases and J 4 bases, leaving 8 bases between the germline ends. In germline, CDR1 is MNHEY, CDR2 SVGAGI. As to this clone: The sample has other DNA sequences that encode this CDR3 too.

Original handling: Reference gene primer amplification in the assay estimated nucleated cell counts. TCRdb keeps only in-frame clones here, not all; method: immunoSEQ multiplex PCR. The V and J calls and clone size were taken over from that table, and D and trimming were inferred from the DNA. The sample has roughly 700,000 clones, 80% to 90% seen once. The sequence was collected from a woman between 18 and 29 years old with acute or convalescent COVID-19. J is TRBJ1-1 and V is TRBV6-5, with D perhaps matching TRBD1 (5 bases). Sequencing was performed on peripheral blood. The CDR3 spells CASSRGGTEAFF. For the CDR3, the DNA is TGTGCCAGCAGTCGGGGGGGCACTGAAGCTTTCTTT.